What follows are 9 T cell receptor beta chains derived from one specimen sequenced in a study of a mutant IDH1 vaccine in newly diagnosed glioma. Time point defined: week 23, last vaccination. One vaccine dose held 300 ug of mutant IDH1 20-mer peptide and came with topical imiquimod. Profiling relied on immunoSEQ multiplex PCR, and the TCRdb table lists in-frame clones only, not all of them. The sample has 70,000 to 95,000 clones, approximately 85% seen once. These receptors lack a known antigen. Specimen: PBMCs, collected from a glioma patient whose treatment included an IDH1 peptide vaccine. The receptors originated from a woman aged 50 to 60 with glioma.

V usage is TRBV6-5 and J usage is TRBJ1-2; tentatively, D is TRBD1 (6 bases). Germline V gives CDR1 MNHEY, CDR2 SVGAGI. The ends were cut back, 5 bases at V and 5 bases at J, with 15 bases in the middle. This CDR3 region has 14 residues. As DNA, the CDR3 is TGTGCCAGCAGTCGCAGGGGTGGGGGATATGGCTACACCTTC. The encoded protein is CASSRRGGGYGYTF.

The genes are TRBV10-3 and TRBJ1-2, with 12 bases lining up with TRBD1. V gave up 3 bases and J gave up 7 bases; unmatched junction bases: 6. The CDR3 loop spans 15 amino acids. CDR1 and CDR2 (germline): ENHRY, SYGVKD. CDR3 sequence: CAISDPGQGAGGYTF. Written as DNA, the CDR3 is TGTGCCATCAGTGATCCGGGACAGGGGGCCGGTGGCTACACCTTC.

The chain employs TRBV7-9 and TRBJ2-7; 8 positions agree with TRBD1. V lost 4 bases and J lost 7; bases outside the gene matches: 9. Germline V gives CDR1 SEHNR, CDR2 FQNEAQ (reference sequence). The CDR3 is 14 amino acids. The CDR3 loop reads CASSSRDRRLEQYF. CDR3 bases: TGTGCCAGCAGCTCCCGGGACAGGCGGTTAGAGCAGTACTTC.

This rearrangement joins TRBV6-6 to TRBJ2-5; tentative D call: TRBD1 (5 bases). Deletions cut 6 bases from V and 2 bases from J, with 10 bases between. Germline loops: CDR1 MNHNY, CDR2 SVGAGI (reference sequence). CDR3 length equals 13 residues. Written as DNA, the CDR3 is TGTGCCAGCAGCCCCCAGGGACAAGAGACCCAGTACTTC. Its translation: CASSPQGQETQYF.

In its sample, this clone was seen once. The gene calls are TRBV7-9 and TRBJ2-5, with D perhaps TRBD1 (6 bases). V shed 9 bases and J shed 3 bases, with 11 bases lying between them. Germline V gene lookup returns CDR1 SEHNR and CDR2 FQNEAQ (reference sequence). This CDR3 region has 12 residues. The CDR3: CASNREKETQYF. The CDR3 DNA follows: TGTGCCAGTAACAGGGAGAAAGAGACCCAGTACTTC. The whole variable domain, remainder taken from reference TRBV7-9 and TRBJ2-5, is DTGVSQNPRHKITKRGQNVTFRCDPISEHNRLYWYRQTLGQGPEFLTYFQNEAQLEKSRLLSDRFSAERPKGSFSTLEIQRTEQGDSAMYLCASNREKETQYFGPGTRLLVL.

This clone appeared once. V usage is TRBV27 and J usage is TRBJ1-1, with D perhaps TRBD1 (5 bases). Germline V gene lookup returns CDR1 MNHEY and CDR2 SMNVEV (reference sequence). This CDR3 contains 11 residues. V was trimmed by 4 bases and J by 5 bases, leaving 5 bases between them. The CDR3 loop reads CASSWGTEAFF. The CDR3 DNA is TGTGCCAGCAGTTGGGGGACTGAAGCTTTCTTT.

The rearrangement uses TRBV28 and TRBJ2-5, with D perhaps matching TRBD1 or TRBD2 (5 bases each). CDR1 and CDR2 from the germline V gene are MDHEN and SYDVKM. The CDR3 consists of 16 residues. Trimming stripped 3 bases from V and 4 bases from J, with 18 bases between. CDR3 in amino acids: CASSFIGLDSGETQYF. Written as DNA, the CDR3 is TGTGCCAGCAGTTTTATCGGACTCGACAGTGGAGAGACCCAGTACTTC.

V and J are TRBV9 and TRBJ2-1, with 11 bases that match TRBD1. Germline CDR1 and CDR2: SGDLS and YYNGEE. The CDR3 has 14 residues. V dropped 4 bases and J dropped 9; count of bases not matched to a gene: 6. Here the CDR3 reads CASSFRTGGGEQFF. The CDR3 bases are TGTGCCAGCAGCTTTCGGACAGGGGGCGGTGAGCAGTTCTTC.

The chain employs TRBV28 and TRBJ2-1; D is uncertain. CDR3 size: 14 residues. Germline loops: CDR1 MDHEN, CDR2 SYDVKM. The germline V and J ends were trimmed by 2 bases and 1 base, with 6 bases remaining between them. The CDR3: CASSLRLSYNEQFF. The CDR3 coding sequence is TGTGCCAGCAGTTTACGGTTGTCCTACAATGAGCAGTTCTTC.